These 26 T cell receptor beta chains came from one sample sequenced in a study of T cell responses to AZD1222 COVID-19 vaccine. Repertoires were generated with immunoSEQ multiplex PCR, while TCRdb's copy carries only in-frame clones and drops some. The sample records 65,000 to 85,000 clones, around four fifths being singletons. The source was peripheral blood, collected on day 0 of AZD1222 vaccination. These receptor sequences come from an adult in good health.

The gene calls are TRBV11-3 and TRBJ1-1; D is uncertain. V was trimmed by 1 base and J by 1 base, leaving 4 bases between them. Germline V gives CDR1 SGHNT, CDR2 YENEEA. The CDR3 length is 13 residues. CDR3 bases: TGTGCCAGCAGCTTAGGCAAGAACACTGAAGCTTTCTTT. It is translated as CASSLGKNTEAFF.

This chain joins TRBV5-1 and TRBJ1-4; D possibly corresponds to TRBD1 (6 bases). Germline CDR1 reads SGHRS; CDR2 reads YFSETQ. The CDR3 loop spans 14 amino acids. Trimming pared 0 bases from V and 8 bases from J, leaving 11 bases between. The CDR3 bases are TGCGCCAGCAGCTTGGCCAGGGGCGGAGAAAAACTGTTTTTT. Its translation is CASSLARGGEKLFF.

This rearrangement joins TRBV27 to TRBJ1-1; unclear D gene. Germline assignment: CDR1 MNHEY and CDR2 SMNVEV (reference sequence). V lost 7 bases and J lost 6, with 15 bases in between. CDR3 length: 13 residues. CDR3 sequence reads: CASKGIVGAEAFF. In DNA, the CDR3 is TGTGCCAGCAAGGGCATCGTAGGAGCTGAAGCTTTCTTT.

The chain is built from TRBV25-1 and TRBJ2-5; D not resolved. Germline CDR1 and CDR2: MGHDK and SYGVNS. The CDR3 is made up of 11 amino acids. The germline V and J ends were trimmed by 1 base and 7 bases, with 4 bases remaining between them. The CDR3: CASSELGTQYF. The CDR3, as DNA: TGTGCCAGCAGTGAATTGGGGACCCAGTACTTC.

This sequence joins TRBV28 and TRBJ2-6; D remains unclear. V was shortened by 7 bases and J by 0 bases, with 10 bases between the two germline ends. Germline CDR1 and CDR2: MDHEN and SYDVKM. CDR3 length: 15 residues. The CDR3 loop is CASTTASSGANVLTF. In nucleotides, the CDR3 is TGTGCCAGCACTACAGCGAGCTCTGGGGCCAACGTCCTGACTTTC.

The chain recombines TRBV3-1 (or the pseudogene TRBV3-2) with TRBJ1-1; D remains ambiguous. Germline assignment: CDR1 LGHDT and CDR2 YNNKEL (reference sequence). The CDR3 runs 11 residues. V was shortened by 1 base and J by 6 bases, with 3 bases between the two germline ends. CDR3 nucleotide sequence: TGTGCCAGCAGCCAAGCCGCTGAAGCTTTCTTT. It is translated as CASSQAAEAFF.

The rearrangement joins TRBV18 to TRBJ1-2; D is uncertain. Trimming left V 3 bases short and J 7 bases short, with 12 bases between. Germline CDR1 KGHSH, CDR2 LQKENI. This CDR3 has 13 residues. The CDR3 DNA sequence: TGTGCCAGCTCACCGGAGTCGCTAGCTGGCTACACCTTC. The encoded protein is CASSPESLAGYTF.

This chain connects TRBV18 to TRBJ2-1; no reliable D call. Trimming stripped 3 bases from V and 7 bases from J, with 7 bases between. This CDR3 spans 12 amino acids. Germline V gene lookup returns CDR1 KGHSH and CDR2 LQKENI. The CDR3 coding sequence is TGTGCCAGCTCACCCCGCCGGAATGAGCAGTTCTTC. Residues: CASSPRRNEQFF.

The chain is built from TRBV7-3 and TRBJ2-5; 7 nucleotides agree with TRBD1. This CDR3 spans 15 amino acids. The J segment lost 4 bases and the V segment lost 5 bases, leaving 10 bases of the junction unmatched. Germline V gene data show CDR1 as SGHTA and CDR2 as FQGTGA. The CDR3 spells CASSRTGQRSETQYF. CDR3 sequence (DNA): TGTGCCAGCAGCCGTACGGGACAGAGATCAGAGACCCAGTACTTC.

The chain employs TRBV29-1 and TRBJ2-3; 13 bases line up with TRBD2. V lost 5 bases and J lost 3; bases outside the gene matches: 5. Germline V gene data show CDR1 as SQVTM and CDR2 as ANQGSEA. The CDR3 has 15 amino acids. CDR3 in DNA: TGCAGCGTTAGGACTAGCGGGAGACGTACAGATACGCAGTATTTT. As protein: CSVRTSGRRTDTQYF.

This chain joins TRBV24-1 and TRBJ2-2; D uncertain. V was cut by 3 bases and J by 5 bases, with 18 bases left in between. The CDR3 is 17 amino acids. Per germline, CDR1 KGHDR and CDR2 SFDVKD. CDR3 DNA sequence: TGTGCCACCAGTGATCCCAATCGGGTTGATTATACCGGGGAGCTGTTTTTT. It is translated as CATSDPNRVDYTGELFF.

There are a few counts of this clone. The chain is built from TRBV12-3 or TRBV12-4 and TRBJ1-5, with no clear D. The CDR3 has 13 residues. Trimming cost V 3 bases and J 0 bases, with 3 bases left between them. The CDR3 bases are TGTGCCAGCAGTTTTGGTAGCAATCAGCCCCAGCATTTT. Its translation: CASSFGSNQPQHF.

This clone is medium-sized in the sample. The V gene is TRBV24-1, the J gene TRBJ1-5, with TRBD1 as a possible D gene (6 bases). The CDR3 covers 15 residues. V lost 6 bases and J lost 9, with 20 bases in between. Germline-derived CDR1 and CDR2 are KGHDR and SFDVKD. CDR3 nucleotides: TGTGCCACCAGTCCGCTACAGGGCCCTCTCCGGCCCCAGCATTTT. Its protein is CATSPLQGPLRPQHF.

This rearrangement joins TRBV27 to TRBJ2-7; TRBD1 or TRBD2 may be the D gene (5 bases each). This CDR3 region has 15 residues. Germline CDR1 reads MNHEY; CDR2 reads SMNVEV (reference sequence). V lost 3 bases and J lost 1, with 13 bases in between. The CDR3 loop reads CASSFSGTRSYEQYF. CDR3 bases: TGTGCCAGCAGTTTCTCCGGGACCCGATCCTACGAGCAGTACTTC.

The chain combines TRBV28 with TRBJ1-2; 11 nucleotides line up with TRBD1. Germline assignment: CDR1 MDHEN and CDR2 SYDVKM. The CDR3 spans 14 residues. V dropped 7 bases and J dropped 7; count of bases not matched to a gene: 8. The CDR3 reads CASKFRTGGIGYTF. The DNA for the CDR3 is TGTGCCAGCAAATTTAGGACAGGGGGCATTGGCTACACCTTC.

CDR3 sequence reads: CASSLGTPDYEQYF. The CDR3 coding sequence is TGTGCCAGCAGCTTAGGAACACCAGACTACGAGCAGTACTTC. The J gene is TRBJ2-7, the V gene TRBV7-8, with unresolved D. CDR3 length: 14 amino acids. Germline CDR1 and CDR2: SGHVS and FQNEAQ. V lost 1 base, J lost 3 bases, and 10 bases lay in between. The whole variable domain, filled in from reference TRBV7-8 and TRBJ2-7, reads GAGVSQSPRYKVAKRGQDVALRCDPISGHVSLFWYQQALGQGPEFLTYFQNEAQLDKSGLPSDRFFAERPEGSVSTLKIQRTQQEDSAVYLCASSLGTPDYEQYFGPGTRLTVT.

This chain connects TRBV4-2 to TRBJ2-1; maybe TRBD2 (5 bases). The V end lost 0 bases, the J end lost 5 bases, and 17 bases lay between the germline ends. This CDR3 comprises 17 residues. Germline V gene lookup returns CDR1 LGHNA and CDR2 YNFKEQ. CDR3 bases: TGTGCCAGCAGCCAAGAGAGTACGGGGAGCGGCGACAATGAGCAGTTCTTC. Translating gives CASSQESTGSGDNEQFF.

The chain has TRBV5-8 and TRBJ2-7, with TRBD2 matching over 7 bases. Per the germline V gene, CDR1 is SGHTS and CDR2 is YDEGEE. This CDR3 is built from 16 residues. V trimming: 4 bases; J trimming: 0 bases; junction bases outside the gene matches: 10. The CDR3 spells CASSPGVGGGSYEQYF. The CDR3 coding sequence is TGTGCCAGCAGCCCTGGGGTGGGCGGGGGCTCCTACGAGCAGTACTTC.

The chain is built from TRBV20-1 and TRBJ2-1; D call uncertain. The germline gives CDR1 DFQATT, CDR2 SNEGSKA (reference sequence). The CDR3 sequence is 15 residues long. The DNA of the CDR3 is TGCACTCCTAGTAGTGGGCTGAGCTCCTACAATGAGCAGTTCTTC. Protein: CTPSSGLSSYNEQFF.

DNA for the CDR3: TGTGCCTGGAGTAGCGCAGGGGGTTATAGCTATGGCTACACCTTC. Translation: CAWSSAGGYSYGYTF. V and J are TRBV30 and TRBJ1-2, with 7 bases matching TRBD1. This CDR3 has 15 amino acids. Trimming cost V 2 bases and J 4 bases; bases outside gene matches: 10. Germline V gene data show CDR1 as GTSNPN and CDR2 as SVGIG (reference sequence).

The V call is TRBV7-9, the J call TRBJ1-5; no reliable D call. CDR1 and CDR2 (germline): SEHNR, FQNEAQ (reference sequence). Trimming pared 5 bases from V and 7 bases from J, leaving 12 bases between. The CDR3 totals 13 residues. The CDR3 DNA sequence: TGTGCCAGCAGCCGTATAATAGGGCAGCCCCAGCATTTT. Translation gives CASSRIIGQPQHF.

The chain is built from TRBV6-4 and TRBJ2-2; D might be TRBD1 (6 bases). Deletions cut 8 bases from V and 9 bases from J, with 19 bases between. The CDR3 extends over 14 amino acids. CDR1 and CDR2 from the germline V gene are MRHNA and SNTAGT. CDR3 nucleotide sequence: TGTGCCAGCTCCCGAGGGGGAACGACCCGGGAGCTGTTTTTT. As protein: CASSRGGTTRELFF.

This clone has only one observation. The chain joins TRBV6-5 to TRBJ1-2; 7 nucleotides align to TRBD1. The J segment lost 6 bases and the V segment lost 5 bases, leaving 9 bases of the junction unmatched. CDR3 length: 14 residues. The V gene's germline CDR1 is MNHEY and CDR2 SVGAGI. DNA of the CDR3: TGTGCCAGCAGTCCCTCAGGGGGAGTAGATGGCTACACCTTC. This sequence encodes CASSPSGGVDGYTF.

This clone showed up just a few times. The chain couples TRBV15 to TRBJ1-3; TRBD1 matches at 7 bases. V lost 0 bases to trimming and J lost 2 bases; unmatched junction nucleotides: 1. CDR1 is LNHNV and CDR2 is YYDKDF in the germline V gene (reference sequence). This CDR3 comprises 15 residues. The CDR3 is CATSRDRGPGNTIYF. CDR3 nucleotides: TGTGCCACCAGCAGAGATAGGGGGCCTGGAAACACCATATATTTT.

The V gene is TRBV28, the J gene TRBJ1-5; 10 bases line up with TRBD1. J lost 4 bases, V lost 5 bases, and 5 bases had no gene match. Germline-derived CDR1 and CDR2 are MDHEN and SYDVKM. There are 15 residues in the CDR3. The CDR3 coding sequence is TGTGCCAGCAGTCACCAGGGACAGGGGAATCAGCCCCAGCATTTT. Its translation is CASSHQGQGNQPQHF.

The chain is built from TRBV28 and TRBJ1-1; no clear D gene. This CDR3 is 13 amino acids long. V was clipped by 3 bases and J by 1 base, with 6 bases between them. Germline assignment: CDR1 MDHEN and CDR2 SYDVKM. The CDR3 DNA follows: TGTGCCAGCAGTTTGTGGGGGAACACTGAAGCTTTCTTT. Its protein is CASSLWGNTEAFF.